One and the same sample provided the 4 T cell receptor beta chains below, sequenced in a study of shared clonotypes between healthy human individuals. Only in-frame clones appear in the TCRdb table, and some are missing; sequencing was by immunoSEQ multiplex PCR. Of under 850,000 clones in the sample, about two thirds were seen once. Input material: memory CD4+ T cells sorted from blood. Subset meaning: CD45RA-negative fraction. The receptors were sampled from a woman aged 25 to 39 in good health.

The chain uses TRBV7-6 and TRBJ2-5; 9 bases map to TRBD1. V was pared by 5 bases and J by 5 bases, with 9 bases of the junction left unmatched. This CDR3 comprises 15 residues. Germline V lookup: CDR1 SGHVS, CDR2 FNYEAQ. Here the CDR3 reads CASSPLGTGRETQYF. DNA of the CDR3: TGTGCCAGCAGCCCCCTTGGGACAGGGAGGGAGACCCAGTACTTC.

The V and J genes are TRBV5-6 and TRBJ2-4; D is perhaps TRBD1 (6 bases). Germline-derived CDR1 and CDR2 are SGHDT and YYEEEE. V lost 4 bases and J lost 9, with 17 bases in between. The CDR3 extends over 14 amino acids. Here the CDR3 DNA reads TGTGCCAGCAGCGCGGTCGCAGGGGCTAGCATTCAGTACTTC. Protein: CASSAVAGASIQYF.

As DNA, the CDR3 is TGTGCCAGTACCCCAGAGACTGGATGGCGCAATCAGCCCCAGCATTTT. Translated, it gives CASTPETGWRNQPQHF. V usage is TRBV19 and J usage is TRBJ1-5; D gene uncertain. The germline V gene encodes CDR1 LNHDA and CDR2 SQIVND (reference sequence). The CDR3 contains 16 residues. The ends were cut back, 7 bases at V and 2 bases at J, with 18 bases in the middle. The variable domain in full, completed from reference TRBV19 and TRBJ1-5, reads DGGITQSPKYLFRKEGQNVTLSCEQNLNHDAMYWYRQDPGQGLRLIYYSQIVNDFQKGDIAEGYSVSREKKESFPLTVTSAQKNPTAFYLCASTPETGWRNQPQHFGDGTRLSIL.

The chain joins TRBV10-1 to TRBJ1-2; TRBD1 matches at 7 bases. V was clipped by 4 bases and J by 4 bases; unmatched bases: 15. The CDR3 is 17 amino acids. Germline V gene lookup returns CDR1 WNHNN and CDR2 SYGVQD (reference sequence). The CDR3 loop is CASSAVPKQGPSYGYTF. Written as DNA, the CDR3 is TGCGCCAGCAGTGCCGTCCCAAAACAGGGGCCCAGCTATGGCTACACCTTC.